This T cell receptor (beta chain) originates from a study of shared T cell receptors in the human thymus. Germline V gene lookup returns CDR1 SGHKS and CDR2 YYEKEE (reference sequence). The CDR3 has 13 amino acids. V lost 4 bases to trimming and J lost 7 bases; unmatched junction nucleotides: 7. Generated by immunoSEQ multiplex PCR, the TCRdb table keeps only in-frame clones and is missing some. The sample lists more than 550,000 clones, about 87% occurring once. This sample was shared with a second study, whose subject was human thymus T cells. That study adds: As related research reported, thymic repertoires overlapped highly among unrelated individuals.

This chain links TRBV5-5 with TRBJ1-1; 7 positions match TRBD1. The sample was thymocytes. This receptor was identified in a boy younger than two with a congenital heart defect. CDR3 in amino acids: CASSPGGVGEAFF. As DNA, the CDR3 is TGTGCCAGCAGCCCAGGGGGAGTCGGTGAAGCTTTCTTT.